The text below deals with one T cell receptor (beta chain). The record originates from a study of blood T cell repertoires in COVID-19. Method: immunoSEQ multiplex PCR; TCRdb's copy keeps in-frame clones and lacks some. The sample records 40,000 to 60,000 clones, 80% to 90% being singletons. This CDR3 region has 16 residues. Germline CDR1 and CDR2: SGHRS and YFSETQ. The ends lost 4 bases at V and 5 bases at J; junction bases unmatched: 14. The sequence was collected from a human donor in a cohort sampled during active COVID-19. This rearrangement joins TRBV5-1 to TRBJ1-1; the match to TRBD1 covers 7 bases. The specimen sequenced was peripheral blood. The CDR3, as DNA: TGCGCCAGCAGCCGCGATCCGGGACAGTCGGGAACTGAAGCTTTCTTT. The encoded protein is CASSRDPGQSGTEAFF. The full variable domain, its missing parts supplied by reference TRBV5-1 and TRBJ1-1, is KAGVTQTPRYLIKTRGQQVTLSCSPISGHRSVSWYQQTPGQGLQFLFEYFSETQRNKGNFPGRFSGRQFSNSRSEMNVSTLELGDSALYLCASSRDPGQSGTEAFFGQGTRLTVV.